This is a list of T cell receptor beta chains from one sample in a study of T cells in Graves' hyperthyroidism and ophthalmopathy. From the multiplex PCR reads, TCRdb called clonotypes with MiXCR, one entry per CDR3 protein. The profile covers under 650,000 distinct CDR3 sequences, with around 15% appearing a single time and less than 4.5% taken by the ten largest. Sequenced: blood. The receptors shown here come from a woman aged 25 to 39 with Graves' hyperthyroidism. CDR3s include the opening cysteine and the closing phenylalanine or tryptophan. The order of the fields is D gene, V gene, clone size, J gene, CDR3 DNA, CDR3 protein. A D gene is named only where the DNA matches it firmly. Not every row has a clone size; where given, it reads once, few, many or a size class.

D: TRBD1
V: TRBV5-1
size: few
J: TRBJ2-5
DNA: TGCGCCAGCATGACAGGGACGGGGCGTTACCAAGAGACCCAGTACTTC
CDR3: CASMTGTGRYQETQYF

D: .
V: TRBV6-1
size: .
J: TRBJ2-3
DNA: TGTGCCAGCAGATCTTCGGGGGACCCCACAGATACGCAGTATTTT
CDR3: CASRSSGDPTDTQYF

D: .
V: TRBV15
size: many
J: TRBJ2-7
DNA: TGTGCCACCAGCAGAGATCGGGCAAACTCCTACGAGCAGTACTTC
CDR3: CATSRDRANSYEQYF

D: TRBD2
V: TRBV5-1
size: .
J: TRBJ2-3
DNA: TGCGCCAGCAAGGGACTAGCGGGACCGGATACGCAGTATTTT
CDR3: CASKGLAGPDTQYF

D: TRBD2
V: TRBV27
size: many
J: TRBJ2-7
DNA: TGTGCCAGCAGTTCTCCCACGATCGGACTAGCGGGTATCGTCGAGCAGTACTTC
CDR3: CASSSPTIGLAGIVEQYF

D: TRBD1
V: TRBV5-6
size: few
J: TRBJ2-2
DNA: TGTGCCAGCAGCTTGGGGACAGGGTCCGGGGAGCTGTTTTTT
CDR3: CASSLGTGSGELFF

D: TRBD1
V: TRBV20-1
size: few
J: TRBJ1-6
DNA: TGCAGTGCTAGAGATCGTGGGACAGAAGATTCACCCCTCCACTTT
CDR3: CSARDRGTEDSPLHF

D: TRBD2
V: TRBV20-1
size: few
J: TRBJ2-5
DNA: TGCAGTGCTAGAGGGCGCGGGAGTGCCTGGGAGACCCAGTACTTC
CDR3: CSARGRGSAWETQYF

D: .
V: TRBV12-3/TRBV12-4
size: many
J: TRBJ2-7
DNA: TGTGCCAGCAGTCCTACAGGGTTCGGGACCTACGAGCAGTACTTC
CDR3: CASSPTGFGTYEQYF

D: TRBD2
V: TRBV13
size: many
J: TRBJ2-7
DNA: TGTGCCAGCAGCTCACGGCGGGAGGGGTCCTACGAGCAGTACTTC
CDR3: CASSSRREGSYEQYF

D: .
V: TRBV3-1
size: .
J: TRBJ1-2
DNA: TGTGCCAGCAGCCAGGAGGGGTGGGATGGCTACACCTTC
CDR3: CASSQEGWDGYTF

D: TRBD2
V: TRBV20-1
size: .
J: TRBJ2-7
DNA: TGCAGTGCCCCTGGGTGGGGGGCAGGGGCGACTAGCGGGACGTTGGTGGCCTACGAGCAGTACTTC
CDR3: CSAPGWGAGATSGTLVAYEQYF

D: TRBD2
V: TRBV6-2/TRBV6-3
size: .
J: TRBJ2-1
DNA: TGTGCCAGCACCGTGACTAGCGGGAGGGCCTGGGGGTACAATGAGCAGTTCTTC
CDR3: CASTVTSGRAWGYNEQFF

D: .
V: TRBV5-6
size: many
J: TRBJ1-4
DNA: TGTGCCAGCAGCTTGAGTGCTGACCGCGGAAAACTGTTTTTT
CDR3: CASSLSADRGKLFF

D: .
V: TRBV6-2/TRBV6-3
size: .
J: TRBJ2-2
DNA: TGTGCCAGCAGTTACGTGGTGAGGACCGGGGAGCTGTTTTTT
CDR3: CASSYVVRTGELFF

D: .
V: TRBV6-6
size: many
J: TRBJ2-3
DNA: TGTGCCAGCAGTTACAGGGGGAGTCGGGTTACGCAGTATTTT
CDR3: CASSYRGSRVTQYF

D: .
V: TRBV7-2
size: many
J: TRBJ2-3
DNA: TGTGCCAGCAGCTTAGGGGGGCGCGGCACAGATACGCAGTATTTT
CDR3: CASSLGGRGTDTQYF

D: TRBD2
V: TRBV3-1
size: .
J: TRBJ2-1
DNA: TGTGCCAGCAGCCCCGGGACTAGATACAGTGAGCAGTTCTTC
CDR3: CASSPGTRYSEQFF

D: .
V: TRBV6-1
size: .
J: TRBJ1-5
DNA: TGTGCCAGCAGTTTTAGCGACAATCAGCCCCAGCATTTT
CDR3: CASSFSDNQPQHF

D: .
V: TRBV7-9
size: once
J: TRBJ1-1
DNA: TGTGCCAGCACCCCTGGGGGGGCTGGGAACACTGAAGCTTTCTTT
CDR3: CASTPGGAGNTEAFF

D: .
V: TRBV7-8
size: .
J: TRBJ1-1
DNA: TGTGCCAGCAGCTCCCCCAGGGGGAACACTGAAGCTTTCTTT
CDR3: CASSSPRGNTEAFF

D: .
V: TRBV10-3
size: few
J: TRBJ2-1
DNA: TGTGCCATCAGTGAAGTCCAGGGAACTACCCACCAGCAGTTCTTC
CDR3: CAISEVQGTTHQQFF

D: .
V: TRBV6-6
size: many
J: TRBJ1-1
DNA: TGTGCCAGCAGTTACCAAGGGGAGTACACTGAAGCTTTCTTT
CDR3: CASSYQGEYTEAFF

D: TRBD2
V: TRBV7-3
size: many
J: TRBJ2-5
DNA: TGTGCCAGCAGCTTGCTAGCGGGAGGGCCGCTGGAGACCCAGTACTTC
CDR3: CASSLLAGGPLETQYF

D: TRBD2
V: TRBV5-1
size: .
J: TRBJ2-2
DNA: TGCGCCAGCAGCTTGTCGGGACTAGAGACCGGGGAGCTGTTTTTT
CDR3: CASSLSGLETGELFF

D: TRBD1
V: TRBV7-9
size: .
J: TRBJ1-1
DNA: TGTGCCAGCAGCATTGGACAGGGAAGTACTGAAGCTTTCTTT
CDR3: CASSIGQGSTEAFF

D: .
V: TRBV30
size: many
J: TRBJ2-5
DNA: TGTGCCTGGATGGAAAAGCAAGAGACCCAGTACTTC
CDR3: CAWMEKQETQYF

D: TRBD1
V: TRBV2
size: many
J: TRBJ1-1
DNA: TGTGCCAGCAGTCGGGACAGGGGGCAAGGTGAAGCTTTCTTT
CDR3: CASSRDRGQGEAFF

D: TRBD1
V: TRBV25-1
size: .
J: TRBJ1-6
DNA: TGTGCCAGCAGTGAACAGGGGGCCGCTGGGGCACCCCTCCACTTT
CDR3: CASSEQGAAGAPLHF

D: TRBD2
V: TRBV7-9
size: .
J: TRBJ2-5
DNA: TGTGCCAGCAGCTCTCAGCCAGCGGGAGTACGAGAGACCCAGTACTTC
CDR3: CASSSQPAGVRETQYF

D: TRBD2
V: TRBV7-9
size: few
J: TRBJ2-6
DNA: TGTGCCAGCAGCCCTCGACTAGCGGGAGGGGCTGGGGCCAACGTCCTGACTTTC
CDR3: CASSPRLAGGAGANVLTF

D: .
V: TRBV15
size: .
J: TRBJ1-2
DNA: TGTGCCACCAGCAGGGACATTCGGGGCTACACCTTC
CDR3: CATSRDIRGYTF

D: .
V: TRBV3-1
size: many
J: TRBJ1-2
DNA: TGTGCCAGCAGCCCCCTTAAGGGCGGCTACACCTTC
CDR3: CASSPLKGGYTF

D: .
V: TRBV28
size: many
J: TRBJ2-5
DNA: TGTGCCGTTACCTTAGGGACGGCGGAGACCCAGTACTTC
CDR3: CAVTLGTAETQYF

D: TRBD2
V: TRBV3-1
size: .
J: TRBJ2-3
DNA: TGTGCCAGCAGTAAGACTAGCGGGAGGTCGGATACGCAGTATTTT
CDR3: CASSKTSGRSDTQYF

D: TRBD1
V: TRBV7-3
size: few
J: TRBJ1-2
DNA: TGTGCCAGCAGGCCCGGGACAGTGGAAAGTTATGGCTACACCTTC
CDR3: CASRPGTVESYGYTF

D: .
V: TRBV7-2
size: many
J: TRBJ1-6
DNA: TGTGCCAGCAGCTTAGAGGCTTCTGGGTCCTATAATTCACCCCTCCACTTT
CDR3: CASSLEASGSYNSPLHF

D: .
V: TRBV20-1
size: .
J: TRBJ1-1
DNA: TGCAGTGCTCGTCGAGGGGAAACTGAAGCTTTCTTT
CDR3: CSARRGETEAFF

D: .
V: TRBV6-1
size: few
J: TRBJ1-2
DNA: TGTGCCAGCACCCGAGGGGGTGAGGGGACCTATGGCTACACCTTC
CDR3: CASTRGGEGTYGYTF

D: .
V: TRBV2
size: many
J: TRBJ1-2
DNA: TGTGCCAGCAGTGCAGAGAACTATGGCTACACCTTC
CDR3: CASSAENYGYTF

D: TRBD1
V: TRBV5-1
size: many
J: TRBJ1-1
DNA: TGCGCCAGCAGCCCCAAGGGACAGGGGGAGAGTGAAGCTTTCTTT
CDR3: CASSPKGQGESEAFF

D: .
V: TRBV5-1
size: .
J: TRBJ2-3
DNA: TGCGCCAGCAGCCCGGGACCGATTACAGGACTCACAGATACGCAGTATTTT
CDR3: CASSPGPITGLTDTQYF

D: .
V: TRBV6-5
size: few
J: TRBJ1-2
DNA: TGTGCCAGCAGCTATACCGGACGGTCCTCCTATGGCTACACCTTC
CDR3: CASSYTGRSSYGYTF

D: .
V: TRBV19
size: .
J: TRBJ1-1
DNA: TGTGCCAGTAGTATTTGGGGGACTGAAGCTTTCTTT
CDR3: CASSIWGTEAFF

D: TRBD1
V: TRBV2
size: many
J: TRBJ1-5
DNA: TGTGCCAGCAGTCTACAGGGGATTAGCAATCAGCCCCAGCATTTT
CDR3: CASSLQGISNQPQHF

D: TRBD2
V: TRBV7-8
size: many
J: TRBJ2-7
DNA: TGTGCCAGCAGCTTAGAAGGCGGACTAGCGGGGTACTACGAGCAGTACTTC
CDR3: CASSLEGGLAGYYEQYF

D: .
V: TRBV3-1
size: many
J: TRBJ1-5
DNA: TGTGCCAGCAGCCATGGCCTTGGGCCCCAGCATTTT
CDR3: CASSHGLGPQHF

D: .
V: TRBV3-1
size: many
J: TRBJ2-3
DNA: TGTGCCAGCACCCCATGGGACGGAGCTAGCACAGATACGCAGTATTTT
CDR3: CASTPWDGASTDTQYF

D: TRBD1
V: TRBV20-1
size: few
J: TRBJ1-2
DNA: TGCAGTGCGGAGGACAGGCTCAACTATGGCTACACCTTC
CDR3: CSAEDRLNYGYTF

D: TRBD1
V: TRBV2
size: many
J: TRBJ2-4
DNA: TGTGCCAGTAGACTACAGGGGGAGGACATTCAGTACTTC
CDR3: CASRLQGEDIQYF

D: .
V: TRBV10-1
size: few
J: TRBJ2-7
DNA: TGCGCCAGCAGTCCACTGGACGAGCAGTACTTC
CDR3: CASSPLDEQYF

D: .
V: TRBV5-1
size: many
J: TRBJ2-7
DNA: TGCGCCAGCAGCTTGGTAGGCCACTCCTACGAGCAGTACTTC
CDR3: CASSLVGHSYEQYF

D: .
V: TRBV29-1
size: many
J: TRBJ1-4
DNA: TGCAGCGTTGAAGATCTCGAAAAACTGTTTTTT
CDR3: CSVEDLEKLFF

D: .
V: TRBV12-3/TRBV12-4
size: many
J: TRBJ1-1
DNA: TGTGCCAGCAGCCTAGACTGGAACACTGAAGCTTTCTTT
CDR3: CASSLDWNTEAFF